Listed below are T cell receptor beta chains from one sample, sequenced in a study of shared clonotypes between healthy human individuals. Profiled with immunoSEQ multiplex PCR; TCRdb holds only in-frame clones, not every one. The sample consists of over 1.5 million clones, 95% to 99% of them appearing once. The sequenced sample consisted of naive CD4+ T cells sorted from blood. Receptor source: a man aged 30-40 years in good health. Each CDR3 is given with its conserved first and last residue. The D gene is left open where the match is weak.

d_gene: -
len: 13
j_gene: TRBJ2-7
v_gene: TRBV7-6
CDR3nt: TGTGCCAGCAGCTTAGCGCGGGCGGGCGAGCAGTACTTC
CDR3aa: CASSLARAGEQYF

d_gene: -
len: 13
j_gene: TRBJ2-7
v_gene: TRBV5-6
CDR3nt: TGTGCCAGCAGCTTGGCGGGGCGAGGCGAGCAGTACTTC
CDR3aa: CASSLAGRGEQYF

d_gene: -
len: 16
j_gene: TRBJ2-5
v_gene: TRBV7-6
CDR3nt: TGTGCCAGCAGCTTAGGGTCCCAAGGTGGGAGGAAGACCCAGTACTTC
CDR3aa: CASSLGSQGGRKTQYF

d_gene: -
len: 15
j_gene: TRBJ2-4
v_gene: TRBV27
CDR3nt: TGTGCCAGCAGTCAGCGGTCTGGGTTGGGAAACATTCAGTACTTC
CDR3aa: CASSQRSGLGNIQYF

d_gene: TRBD2
len: 16
j_gene: TRBJ2-5
v_gene: TRBV18
CDR3nt: TGTGCCAGCTCACCAACACTAGCGGGCGTGCAAGAGACCCAGTACTTC
CDR3aa: CASSPTLAGVQETQYF

d_gene: TRBD2
len: 14
j_gene: TRBJ2-7
v_gene: TRBV9
CDR3nt: TGTGCCAGCTCCACTCTAGCGGGATTCTACGAGCAGTACTTC
CDR3aa: CASSTLAGFYEQYF

d_gene: TRBD1
len: 14
j_gene: TRBJ1-2
v_gene: TRBV2
CDR3nt: TGTGCCAGCAGTGATCGGACAGGGGACTATGGCTACACCTTC
CDR3aa: CASSDRTGDYGYTF

d_gene: TRBD1
len: 14
j_gene: TRBJ2-5
v_gene: TRBV5-4
CDR3nt: TGTGCCAGCAGCGGGAGGACAGGGCAAGAGACCCAGTACTTC
CDR3aa: CASSGRTGQETQYF

d_gene: -
len: 16
j_gene: TRBJ2-7
v_gene: TRBV5-6
CDR3nt: TGTGCCAGCAGCCAAGACCCTACCCGGGCCTCCTACGAGCAGTACTTC
CDR3aa: CASSQDPTRASYEQYF

d_gene: TRBD2
len: 14
j_gene: TRBJ2-7
v_gene: TRBV6-1
CDR3nt: TGTGCCAGCAGTGGAAAGACTAGCAGCTACGAGCAGTACTTC
CDR3aa: CASSGKTSSYEQYF